Listed below are T cell receptor beta chains from one sample, sequenced in a study of blood T cell repertoires in COVID-19. Using immunoSEQ multiplex PCR, the repertoire was profiled, and TCRdb retains in-frame clones only, with some absent. The table records about 100,000 clones, 75% to 85% of them present only once. Sequenced sample: peripheral blood. The receptors here all came from a human donor in a cohort sampled during active COVID-19. Both conserved end residues are part of each CDR3. A D gene is named only where the DNA matches it firmly. Clone size is given for some rows only: seen once, a few or many times, or a class if the clone is expanded.

>TRBJ2-7|TRBV2|.|once
CASRARGASYEQYF
TGTGCCAGCCGAGCCAGGGGAGCGTCCTACGAGCAGTACTTC
>TRBJ2-1|TRBV6-5|.|once
CASSYPRTGVVEQFF
TGTGCCAGCAGTTATCCCCGAACGGGAGTGGTTGAGCAGTTCTTC
>TRBJ2-5|TRBV3-1/TRBV3-2|TRBD2|.
CASSQDLASGETQYF
TGTGCCAGCAGCCAAGATTTGGCTAGCGGGGAGACCCAGTACTTC
>TRBJ1-1|TRBV7-2|.|few
CASTYNWGGVEAFF
TGTGCCAGCACCTACAACTGGGGGGGTGTTGAAGCTTTCTTT
>TRBJ1-1|TRBV11-1|.|.
CASSPPRGANTEAFF
TGTGCCAGCAGCCCCCCGCGGGGGGCCAACACTGAAGCTTTCTTT
>TRBJ2-1|TRBV28|TRBD2|few
CASSPTGPAPRAGGSYNEQFF
TGTGCCAGCAGCCCCACCGGACCGGCTCCACGAGCGGGGGGCTCCTACAATGAGCAGTTCTTC
>TRBJ2-5|TRBV5-1|TRBD2|.
CASSSPGLASQETQYF
TGCGCCAGCAGCTCCCCGGGACTAGCGAGCCAAGAGACCCAGTACTTC
>TRBJ1-1|TRBV3-1/TRBV3-2|.|.
CASSPRGRGTEAFF
TGTGCCAGCAGCCCCCGAGGGAGGGGCACTGAAGCTTTCTTT
>TRBJ2-1|TRBV28|TRBD2|.
CASSSPGTSMHEQFF
TGTGCCAGCAGTTCACCGGGGACTAGTATGCATGAGCAGTTCTTC
>TRBJ1-2|TRBV19|TRBD1|.
CASSIGGTDRYGYTF
TGTGCCAGTAGTATAGGGGGGACAGACCGCTATGGCTACACCTTC
>TRBJ2-1|TRBV12-3/TRBV12-4|TRBD1|.
CASSPTGTAQFF
TGTGCCAGCAGCCCTACTGGGACAGCGCAGTTCTTC
>TRBJ2-7|TRBV28|TRBD1|.
CASSRAGTGGDEQYF
TGTGCCAGCTCGAGAGCCGGGACAGGGGGGGACGAGCAGTACTTC
>TRBJ2-2|TRBV7-2|TRBD2|.
CASSLNPAGNTGELFF
TGTGCCAGCAGCTTAAACCCAGCGGGAAACACCGGGGAGCTGTTTTTT
>TRBJ2-5|TRBV4-1|.|.
CASSSPAGGWETQYF
TGCGCCAGCAGCTCCCCGGCGGGTGGTTGGGAGACCCAGTACTTC
>TRBJ1-5|TRBV7-2|.|.
CASSLDSQGQPQHF
TGTGCCAGCAGCTTAGACAGCCAAGGCCAGCCCCAGCATTTT
>TRBJ1-1|TRBV18|TRBD1|.
CASSLGTVLNTEAFF
TGTGCCAGCTCACTCGGGACAGTGCTGAACACTGAAGCTTTCTTT
>TRBJ2-7|TRBV4-2|TRBD2|.
CASSLGLAGGAAYEQYF
TGTGCCAGCAGCCTGGGACTAGCGGGAGGGGCCGCCTACGAGCAGTACTTC
>TRBJ2-7|TRBV30|TRBD1|.
CAWTGTGAEQYF
TGTGCCTGGACCGGGACAGGGGCCGAGCAGTACTTC
>TRBJ2-1|TRBV28|TRBD2|.
CASSLAGGSFEQFF
TGTGCCAGCAGTCTAGCGGGAGGTTCATTTGAGCAGTTCTTC
>TRBJ2-1|TRBV11-2|.|.
CASSFPETQQFF
TGTGCCAGCAGCTTTCCGGAGACGCAGCAGTTCTTC
>TRBJ2-3|TRBV7-3|TRBD2|.
CASSNPTSGTSTDTQYF
TGTGCCAGCAGCAACCCGACTAGCGGAACTAGCACAGATACGCAGTATTTT
>TRBJ2-1|TRBV2|TRBD2|.
CASSPPNSGVAGEDEQFF
TGTGCCAGCAGTCCTCCGAATTCAGGGGTAGCGGGAGAGGATGAGCAGTTCTTC
>TRBJ1-6|TRBV7-8|.|.
CASSPAWGVNSPLHF
TGTGCCAGCAGCCCCGCCTGGGGGGTCAATTCACCCCTCCACTTT
>TRBJ2-1|TRBV24-1|TRBD1|.
CATSDSDRASYNEQFF
TGTGCCACCAGTGATTCGGACAGGGCTTCCTACAATGAGCAGTTCTTC
>TRBJ2-2|TRBV29-1|.|.
CSITGNTGELFF
TGCAGCATTACAGGGAACACCGGGGAGCTGTTTTTT
>TRBJ2-7|TRBV7-8|.|.
CASSFLQAGSYEQYF
TGTGCCAGCAGCTTTTTGCAGGCAGGCTCCTACGAGCAGTACTTC
>TRBJ2-3|TRBV4-2|TRBD2|once
CASSQAGLAGVTDTQYF
TGTGCCAGCAGCCAAGCGGGACTAGCGGGAGTGACAGATACGCAGTATTTT
>TRBJ2-2|TRBV4-3|.|.
CATRPQPGTGELFF
TGCGCCACCCGCCCCCAACCCGGCACCGGGGAGCTGTTTTTT
>TRBJ2-1|TRBV6-5|.|.
CASSYQVSSYNEQFF
TGTGCCAGCAGTTATCAGGTTAGCTCCTACAATGAGCAGTTCTTC
>TRBJ1-2|TRBV4-2|TRBD1|.
CASSQELQGSGYTF
TGTGCCAGCAGCCAAGAATTACAGGGGAGCGGCTACACCTTC
>TRBJ2-3|TRBV11-1|.|.
CASSLGEGEDTQYF
TGTGCCAGCAGCTTAGGTGAGGGCGAAGATACGCAGTATTTT
>TRBJ1-4|TRBV12-3/TRBV12-4|.|.
CASSLGGSEKLFF
TGTGCCAGCAGTTTGGGCGGGAGTGAAAAACTGTTTTTT
>TRBJ2-7|TRBV3-1/TRBV3-2|TRBD2|.
CASRDSGASYEQYF
TGTGCCAGCAGAGACAGCGGGGCCTCCTACGAGCAGTACTTC
>TRBJ2-2|TRBV6-5|TRBD2|.
CATPPLAGGVRELFF
TGTGCCACCCCACCCCTAGCGGGAGGGGTCAGGGAGCTGTTTTTT
>TRBJ1-4|TRBV5-1|TRBD1|.
CASSGLQGGEKLFF
TGCGCCAGCAGCGGATTACAGGGGGGTGAAAAACTGTTTTTT
>TRBJ2-2|TRBV11-3|TRBD2|.
CASSPRGGAGVNTGELFF
TGTGCCAGCAGCCCCCGGGGGGGAGCGGGAGTAAACACCGGGGAGCTGTTTTTT
>TRBJ2-5|TRBV4-2|TRBD2|once
CASSQLAGGTQETQYF
TGTGCCAGCAGCCAACTAGCGGGAGGAACACAAGAGACCCAGTACTTC
>TRBJ1-6|TRBV7-2|.|once
CASSLSGVNSPLHF
TGTGCCAGCAGCTTATCCGGGGTGAACTCACCCCTCCACTTT
>TRBJ1-1|TRBV18|TRBD1|few
CASSQAQGQEAFF
TGTGCCAGCTCACAAGCACAGGGGCAGGAAGCTTTCTTT
>TRBJ1-5|TRBV5-1|.|.
CASSQGEEQPQHF
TGCGCCAGCTCACAGGGAGAGGAACAGCCCCAGCATTTT
>TRBJ1-4|TRBV15|.|.
CATSPAVEEKLFF
TGTGCCACCAGCCCAGCGGTAGAGGAAAAACTGTTTTTT
>TRBJ2-1|TRBV15|TRBD2|.
CATSRAPSGNYNEQFF
TGTGCCACCAGCAGGGCCCCTAGCGGGAACTACAATGAGCAGTTCTTC